A single T cell receptor beta chain is shown here with its context. The sample is drawn from a study of blood T cell repertoires in COVID-19. Study as a whole: From the United States, Italy and Spain came samples of acute and convalescent COVID-19. PBMCs, B-cell-depleted T cells, or T cells provided the cDNA or gDNA that made up the material.

Authors' analysis steps: Amplification with reference gene primers provided the estimates of nucleated cell counts. TCRdb's copy holds only in-frame clones and misses some; the assay was immunoSEQ multiplex PCR. That table gives V, J and clone size, and the DNA gave D and trimming. In the table there are roughly 30,000 clones, roughly nine tenths of which are singletons. CDR3 length: 15 amino acids. The V and J ends lost 1 base and 4 bases respectively, with 11 bases between them. Germline V gene sequence: CDR1 LNHNV, CDR2 YYDKDF (reference sequence). J is TRBJ1-5 and V is TRBV15, with D unresolved. The sequencing sample was made of peripheral blood. The TCR sequence derives from a man at least 80 years old with acute or convalescent COVID-19. The CDR3 here is CATSRGSAENQPQHF. The CDR3 DNA follows: TGTGCCACCAGCAGAGGGTCGGCGGAAAATCAGCCCCAGCATTTT.